The 3 T cell receptor beta chains given below trace back to one sample, sequenced in a study of T-cell reconstitution after alpha-beta-depleted transplantation in children. The TCRbeta library incorporated unique molecular identifiers. TCRdb fed the PCR reads into MiXCR, producing one record per CDR3 protein. The sample has 150,000 to 200,000 distinct CDR3 sequences; just under 6.5% are singletons. The material was PBMCs, obtained before TCRalphabeta/CD19-depleted stem cell transplant. The receptors originated from a girl under two years old with combined immunodeficiency, due to receive a stem cell transplant.

A few counts support this clonotype. V usage is TRBV19 and J usage is TRBJ2-3, with D possibly being TRBD2 (6 bases). The V gene lost 5 bases and the J gene lost 0 bases, with 15 bases spanning the gap. Germline CDR1 is LNHDA and CDR2 is SQIVND (reference sequence). This CDR3 comprises 16 residues. CDR3 loop: CASSPRRLASTDTQYF. CDR3 sequence (DNA): TGTGCCAGTAGTCCCCGCAGGCTAGCGAGCACAGATACGCAGTATTTT.

As DNA, the CDR3 is TGCGCCAGCAGCCCCTGGCGACAGGAACCCACAGATACGCAGTATTTT. This gives the protein CASSPWRQEPTDTQYF. This chain joins TRBV5-1 and TRBJ2-3, with D possibly being TRBD1 (6 bases). The CDR3 sequence is 16 residues long. V lost 4 bases and J 2 bases, leaving 17 bases between the germline ends. Germline V gene sequence: CDR1 SGHRS, CDR2 YFSETQ. The entire variable domain, with the rest obtained from reference TRBV5-1 and TRBJ2-3, is as follows: KAGVTQTPRYLIKTRGQQVTLSCSPISGHRSVSWYQQTPGQGLQFLFEYFSETQRNKGNFPGRFSGRQFSNSRSEMNVSTLELGDSALYLCASSPWRQEPTDTQYFGPGTRLTVL.

The rearrangement joins TRBV7-9 to TRBJ2-5; 10 bases map to TRBD1. The CDR3 runs to 15 residues. The J segment lost 4 bases and the V segment lost 5 bases, leaving 7 bases of the junction unmatched. The V gene's germline CDR1 is SEHNR and CDR2 FQNEAQ (reference sequence). The CDR3 here is CASSPAGQGRETQYF. The CDR3 region has the DNA TGTGCCAGCAGCCCCGCGGGACAGGGGCGAGAGACCCAGTACTTC.